Shown below are 29 T cell receptor beta chains from a single sample sequenced in a study of blood T cell repertoires in COVID-19 (dated by TCRdb to 2019 to 2021). Libraries were made using the immunoSEQ multiplex PCR assay. Drawn from immuneACCESS, this table holds only the in-frame rearrangements with V and J called that TCRdb kept. Clones are partly lost; checked studies trace under half to an unresolved V gene and leave the rest unexplained. Present in this sample are roughly 70,000 clones, about 91% of which were seen just once. Approximately 8.9% of the sample rests with the top ten. The sequencing input was peripheral blood. The origin of the receptors is a man older than 75 with acute or convalescent COVID-19.

In its sample, this clone ranks as medium-sized. The rearrangement uses TRBV19 and TRBJ2-3; D is possibly TRBD1 (6 bases). The ends were cut back, 10 bases at V and 0 bases at J, with 20 bases in the middle. Germline V gives CDR1 LNHDA, CDR2 SQIVND (reference sequence). This CDR3 has 16 residues. The CDR3: CATKPFGQSSTDTQYF. The CDR3 nucleotides read TGTGCCACCAAACCTTTCGGACAGTCTAGCACAGATACGCAGTATTTT.

V is TRBV6-4 and J is TRBJ2-5, with TRBD2 matching 8 bases. The CDR3 loop spans 15 amino acids. Germline CDR1 is MRHNA and CDR2 is SNTAGT. V lost 5 bases, J lost 4 bases, and 9 bases stayed unmatched. This CDR3 is CASSLSPGLGETQYF. The CDR3 DNA is TGTGCCAGCAGTCTCTCTCCGGGACTAGGAGAGACCCAGTACTTC.

This chain uses TRBV3-1 (or the pseudogene TRBV3-2) with TRBJ2-1, with D perhaps matching TRBD2 (6 bases). Deletions cut 0 bases from V and 7 bases from J, with 10 bases between. The CDR3 sequence is 14 residues long. CDR1 and CDR2 from the germline V gene are LGHDT and YNNKEL (reference sequence). The CDR3 is CASSQEVGRNEQFF. CDR3 DNA: TGTGCCAGCAGCCAAGAAGTGGGGAGGAATGAGCAGTTCTTC.

The rearrangement links TRBV18 to TRBJ2-5; D not certain. The CDR3 is 14 amino acids. CDR1 is KGHSH, CDR2 LQKENI, per germline. The V and J ends lost 0 bases and 0 bases respectively, with 5 bases between them. CDR3 in amino acids: CASSPPENQETQYF. In DNA, the CDR3 is TGTGCCAGCTCACCACCGGAGAACCAAGAGACCCAGTACTTC.

This chain joins TRBV20-1 and TRBJ2-7, with unresolved D. The germline CDR1 and CDR2 sequences are DFQATT and SNEGSKA (reference sequence). Trimming left V 3 bases short and J 0 bases short, with 9 bases between. This CDR3 has 13 amino acids. CDR3 in amino acids: CSASNTVSYEQYF. As DNA, the CDR3 is TGCAGTGCTAGTAATACGGTCTCCTACGAGCAGTACTTC.

The V call is TRBV18, the J call TRBJ2-5; TRBD1 matches at 10 bases. With V trimmed by 3 bases and J by 4 bases, 2 bases remained unmatched. This CDR3 region has 14 residues. Germline V gives CDR1 KGHSH, CDR2 LQKENI. CDR3 nucleotides: TGTGCCAGCTCACCTTGGACAGGGGGAGAGACCCAGTACTTC. Amino acids: CASSPWTGGETQYF. Together with reference TRBV18 and TRBJ2-5, the CDR3 gives the full variable domain: NAGVMQNPRHLVRRRGQEARLRCSPMKGHSHVYWYRQLPEEGLKFMVYLQKENIIDESGMPKERFSAEFPKEGPSILRIQQVVRGDSAAYFCASSPWTGGETQYFGPGTRLLVL.

This clone has just one count. This chain links TRBV5-1 with TRBJ2-7; 10 bases map to TRBD1. CDR1 is SGHRS, CDR2 YFSETQ, per germline. CDR3 length: 15 amino acids. V was pared by 2 bases and J by 2 bases, with 4 bases of the junction left unmatched. The CDR3 DNA sequence: TGCGCCAGCAGCTTAACCGGACAGGGGGCCTACGAGCAGTACTTC. Its protein product is CASSLTGQGAYEQYF.

The chain employs TRBV23-1 and TRBJ1-1; 8 positions agree with TRBD1. TRBV23-1 falls under the ORF class, with uncertain function. This CDR3 spans 14 amino acids. J was trimmed by 1 base and V by 8 bases; bases with no gene match: 6. The CDR3 sequence is CASGGTGKNTEAFF. The DNA of the CDR3 is TGCGCCAGCGGGGGGACAGGAAAGAACACTGAAGCTTTCTTT.

The gene calls are TRBV6-5 and TRBJ1-6; the D gene is possibly TRBD1 (5 bases). CDR3 length: 14 amino acids. Germline CDR1 is MNHEY and CDR2 is SVGAGI. Trimming cost V 7 bases and J 5 bases, with 12 bases left between them. CDR3 DNA: TGTGCCAGCACCCCGGGACTGAATAATTCACCCCTCCACTTT. Its protein product is CASTPGLNNSPLHF.

This clone came up once. The sample contains more than one DNA sequence encoding this CDR3. In nucleotides, the CDR3 is TGTGCCAGCAGTGGACTTCCGAACACTGAAGCTTTCTTT. Protein product: CASSGLPNTEAFF. V gene TRBV2 combines with J gene TRBJ1-1; D ambiguous. This CDR3 is 13 amino acids long. The germline V and J ends were trimmed by 4 bases and 1 base, with 7 bases remaining between them. Germline lookup yields CDR1 SNHLY and CDR2 FYNNEI.

The chain employs TRBV2 and TRBJ1-4; D is possibly TRBD1 (5 bases). Germline V gene data show CDR1 as SNHLY and CDR2 as FYNNEI. Trimming cost V 4 bases and J 0 bases, with 9 bases left between them. CDR3 length equals 15 residues. The CDR3 protein is CASSAQVTTNEKLFF. CDR3 DNA: TGTGCCAGCAGTGCACAGGTAACAACTAATGAAAAACTGTTTTTT.

The J gene is TRBJ1-1, the V gene TRBV30, with a possible D match to TRBD1 (6 bases). V gave up 5 bases and J gave up 5 bases, with 9 bases separating them. There are 11 residues in the CDR3. CDR1 GTSNPN and CDR2 SVGIG come from the germline V gene (reference sequence). CDR3 sequence reads: CAWATGTEAFF. In nucleotides, the CDR3 is TGTGCCTGGGCTACAGGGACTGAAGCTTTCTTT.

The rearrangement joins TRBV2 to TRBJ1-2; 7 positions match TRBD1. Looked up from germline, CDR1 is SNHLY and CDR2 is FYNNEI. Trimming cost V 5 bases and J 4 bases; bases outside gene matches: 7. CDR3 length: 14 amino acids. CDR3 region: CASSSDRSAYGYTF. CDR3 coding DNA: TGTGCCAGCAGTTCGGACAGGTCGGCCTATGGCTACACCTTC.

The V gene is TRBV7-8, the J gene TRBJ1-2; D not certain. The CDR3 extends over 12 amino acids. Germline loops: CDR1 SGHVS, CDR2 FQNEAQ. V was pared by 4 bases and J by 4 bases, with 7 bases between. The CDR3 region is CASSSGAYGYTF. DNA of the CDR3: TGTGCCAGCAGCTCGGGAGCCTATGGCTACACCTTC.

The chain is built from TRBV27 and TRBJ2-1, with a weak D call TRBD1 (5 bases). CDR3 size: 15 residues. Germline-derived CDR1 and CDR2 are MNHEY and SMNVEV (reference sequence). V lost 2 bases and J 0 bases, leaving 8 bases between the germline ends. In nucleotides, the CDR3 is TGTGCCAGCAGTTTAGGGGCCAACTCCTACAATGAGCAGTTCTTC. This translates into CASSLGANSYNEQFF.

V usage is TRBV5-4 and J usage is TRBJ1-1; D perhaps matches TRBD1 (5 bases). The germline CDR1 and CDR2 sequences are SGHNT and YYREEE (reference sequence). Deletions cut 1 base from V and 5 bases from J, with 9 bases between. The CDR3 runs 13 residues. The CDR3 DNA sequence: TGTGCCAGCAGCTTGAACGGGGGAACTGAAGCTTTCTTT. This gives the protein CASSLNGGTEAFF.

The chain links TRBV4-1 to TRBJ1-2, with TRBD1 matching over 7 bases. The V gene end was trimmed by 4 bases and the J gene end by 0 bases; junction bases not matched to a gene: 5. Looked up from germline, CDR1 is MGHRA and CDR2 is YSYEKL. The CDR3 contains 15 residues. CDR3 bases: TGCGCCAGCAGCCCCGGACAGGCTTCTAACTATGGCTACACCTTC. Its translation: CASSPGQASNYGYTF.

CDR3 sequence: CASSEGKGVIDQPQHF. CDR3 nucleotide sequence: TGTGCCAGCAGTGAGGGGAAGGGGGTTATAGATCAGCCCCAGCATTTT. This chain links TRBV2 with TRBJ1-5; perhaps TRBD1 as D (6 bases). Trimming took off 3 bases at V and 5 bases at J, with 17 bases between the two ends. Germline lookup yields CDR1 SNHLY and CDR2 FYNNEI. This CDR3 has 16 amino acids.

The rearrangement joins TRBV18 to TRBJ2-1; D is perhaps TRBD2 (5 bases). This CDR3 comprises 15 residues. Germline CDR1 is KGHSH and CDR2 is LQKENI. Trimming cost V 3 bases and J 4 bases, with 13 bases left between them. CDR3 sequence reads: CASSPLLVSYNEQFF. CDR3 nucleotides: TGTGCCAGCTCACCTTTACTAGTTTCTTACAATGAGCAGTTCTTC.

The rearrangement joins TRBV5-1 to TRBJ2-2; D may be TRBD1 (5 bases). The V end was cut by 4 bases, the J end by 3 bases, with 13 bases between. Germline CDR1 is SGHRS and CDR2 is YFSETQ. CDR3 length equals 15 residues. This CDR3 reads CASSASGKDTGELFF. The CDR3 DNA reads TGCGCCAGCAGCGCTTCAGGGAAAGACACCGGGGAGCTGTTTTTT.

The chain employs TRBV5-1 and TRBJ2-7; 7 bases fit TRBD2. This CDR3 is 15 amino acids long. Germline V CDR1 and CDR2: SGHRS, YFSETQ. The V gene end was trimmed by 4 bases and the J gene end by 0 bases; junction bases not matched to a gene: 7. CDR3 in DNA: TGCGCCAGCAGCCCGGGGCTAGCGGCCTCCTACGAGCAGTACTTC. Protein product: CASSPGLAASYEQYF.

The rearrangement uses TRBV10-3 and TRBJ2-6, with 10 positions matching TRBD1. CDR3 length equals 19 residues. In germline, CDR1 is ENHRY, CDR2 SYGVKD. With 4 bases clipped from V and 0 bases from J, the junction kept 9 bases outside the gene matches. The CDR3 DNA reads TGTGCCATCAGTGGGGACAGGGGTTGGTCTGGCTCTGGGGCCAACGTCCTGACTTTC. This sequence encodes CAISGDRGWSGSGANVLTF.

This clone has more than one count but fewer than ten. The chain employs TRBV3-1 (or the pseudogene TRBV3-2) and TRBJ2-1, with TRBD2 matching over 10 bases. Germline V gives CDR1 LGHDT, CDR2 YNNKEL (reference sequence). The ends lost 3 bases at V and 3 bases at J; junction bases unmatched: 5. This CDR3 region has 16 residues. This CDR3 reads CASSHVAGGVYNEQFF. The CDR3 bases are TGTGCCAGCAGCCATGTAGCGGGAGGAGTCTACAATGAGCAGTTCTTC.

The V and J genes are TRBV9 and TRBJ1-3, with D maybe TRBD1 (6 bases). Germline V gene lookup returns CDR1 SGDLS and CDR2 YYNGEE. V lost 3 bases to trimming and J lost 8 bases, with 15 bases between them. The length of the CDR3 is 14 residues. Here the CDR3 reads CASSGGGQKDTIYF. The CDR3 DNA reads TGTGCCAGCAGCGGAGGGGGACAAAAGGACACCATATATTTT.

V gene TRBV27 combines with J gene TRBJ2-1; D is unclear. Germline lookup yields CDR1 MNHEY and CDR2 SMNVEV (reference sequence). This CDR3 contains 16 residues. The V gene lost 6 bases and the J gene lost 0 bases, with 15 bases spanning the gap. The CDR3 loop is CASSPEAESSYNEQFF. The CDR3 nucleotides read TGTGCCAGCAGCCCCGAGGCCGAATCCTCCTACAATGAGCAGTTCTTC.

V usage is TRBV5-1 and J usage is TRBJ2-7; no firm D call. V was pared by 0 bases and J by 3 bases, with 7 bases between. This CDR3 is 13 amino acids long. CDR1 and CDR2 (germline): SGHRS, YFSETQ. The CDR3 DNA reads TGCGCCAGCAGCTTGGCGCCTAGCTACGAGCAGTACTTC. As protein: CASSLAPSYEQYF.

V and J are TRBV5-1 and TRBJ2-3; 10 nucleotides match TRBD2. V trimming: 5 bases; J trimming: 5 bases; junction bases outside the gene matches: 8. Germline CDR1 is SGHRS and CDR2 is YFSETQ. CDR3 length: 15 residues. The CDR3 protein is CASRDLAGVGDTQYF. CDR3 nucleotides: TGCGCCAGCAGAGATCTAGCGGGAGTGGGAGATACGCAGTATTTT.

The chain is built from TRBV6-5 and TRBJ1-1, with TRBD1 matching over 7 bases. This CDR3 has 15 residues. V was pared by 0 bases and J by 5 bases, with 6 bases of the junction left unmatched. Germline lookup yields CDR1 MNHEY and CDR2 SVGAGI. CDR3 amino acids: CASSYSDRLGTEAFF. CDR3 coding DNA: TGTGCCAGCAGTTACTCGGACAGGCTGGGGACTGAAGCTTTCTTT.

The sample holds a few counts of this clone. V gene TRBV7-3 combines with J gene TRBJ2-2; D possibly corresponds to TRBD2 (5 bases). V dropped 0 bases and J dropped 7 bases, with 12 bases sitting between them. The germline V gene encodes CDR1 SGHTA and CDR2 FQGTGA. The length of the CDR3 is 15 residues. The CDR3 spells CASSLTYLAGGELFF. CDR3 DNA: TGTGCCAGCAGCTTAACGTATCTAGCCGGCGGGGAGCTGTTTTTT.